Detailed here is one TCR beta chain. The antigen is undetermined. The data are from a study of cytomegalovirus exposure and HLA in healthy donors. Study-wide context: The approximately 120 validation repertoires used the same platform as the 666 first-cohort repertoires, a later analysis reported. The study, taken as a whole, reports: The study listed some 160 cytomegalovirus-associated TCR beta chains. For cytomegalovirus status, the classifier reportedly gave diagnoses with high specificity and sensitivity.

The donors were members of the validation cohort comprising 100 to 150 subjects, separate from the approximately 670-subject first cohort. The repertoire was sequenced with immunoSEQ multiplex PCR; TCRdb's copy has only in-frame clones and lacks some. The sample holds about 160,000 clones; approximately 87% are singletons and the top ten take 4.5% to 7%. The TCR originated in a woman between 25 and 40 years old in good health and CMV-seronegative. Specimen: PBMCs.

This CDR3 reads CASSEGLREQFF. The CDR3 nucleotides are TGTGCCAGCAGTGAGGGACTACGGGAGCAGTTCTTC. This rearrangement joins TRBV2 to TRBJ2-1; 7 nucleotides match TRBD2. After removal of 3 bases from V and 10 bases from J, the junction contained 3 bases not matched to a gene. Looked up from germline, CDR1 is SNHLY and CDR2 is FYNNEI. The CDR3 covers 12 residues.